This T cell receptor beta chain was sequenced in a study of blood T cell repertoires in COVID-19. The wider study: The United States, Italy and Spain provided the acute and convalescent COVID-19 samples. PBMCs, B-cell-depleted T cells, or T cells were the source of the cDNA or gDNA that made up the material.

Methods used by the authors: Amplification from reference gene primers served as the basis for estimated nucleated cell counts. Profiled with immunoSEQ multiplex PCR; TCRdb holds only in-frame clones, not every one. That table gives V, J and clone size, and the DNA gave D and trimming. The table lists approximately 67,000 clones, 91% of them singletons. This clone was seen only a few times. The specimen was peripheral blood. This clonotype was sampled from a human donor in a cohort sampled during active COVID-19.

DNA of the CDR3: TGTGCCAGCAGGTCGGGTCTAGCAGGGGCCAACGTCCTGACTTTC. This translates into CASRSGLAGANVLTF. The rearrangement joins TRBV7-3 to TRBJ2-6; possibly TRBD2 for D (5 bases). The ends were cut back, 6 bases at V and 4 bases at J, with 13 bases in the middle. Germline CDR1 SGHTA, CDR2 FQGTGA. This CDR3 has 15 amino acids.